This is a list of T cell receptor beta chains from one sample in a study of HIV-infected patients and healthy controls. TCRdb reprocessed the 5' RACE reads with MiXCR, giving one entry per CDR3 protein. The table has around 62,000 distinct CDR3 sequences, about 19% seen once. The sequenced sample consisted of CD4+ T cells from blood. The source is a human donor in good health. Both conserved end residues are part of each CDR3. A D gene is named only where the DNA matches it firmly. Rows give clone size only sometimes, using once, few, many, or a class for an expanded clone.

clone_size,d_call,v_call,j_call,cdr3_nt,cdr3_aa
-,TRBD2,TRBV15,TRBJ2-3,TGTGCCACCAGCAGAGAGGCTAGCGGAGATACGCAGTATTTT,CATSREASGDTQYF
-,-,TRBV30,TRBJ1-5,TGTGCCTGGAGAATTCAAGGTTGGGGCAATCAGCCCCAGCATTTT,CAWRIQGWGNQPQHF
many,TRBD1,TRBV20-1,TRBJ2-1,TGCAGTGCTAGGCCGGGACAGGGGTCCTACAATGAGCAGTTCTTC,CSARPGQGSYNEQFF
-,TRBD2,TRBV20-1,TRBJ2-3,TGCAGTGCAGGACTAGCGGGAAATCCAGATACGCAGTATTTT,CSAGLAGNPDTQYF
-,-,TRBV7-3,TRBJ2-1,TGTGCCAGCAGCACCGCGACAGGCCATGAGCAGTTCTTC,CASSTATGHEQFF
few,TRBD2,TRBV12-3/TRBV12-4,TRBJ2-3,TGTGCCAGCAGTTTACTACGCGGGACTAGCGGAGATACGCAGTATTTT,CASSLLRGTSGDTQYF
-,TRBD1,TRBV6-5,TRBJ1-2,TGTGCCAGCAGCCGCTCGGGACAGGGAGGTGGCTACACCTTC,CASSRSGQGGGYTF
few,TRBD2,TRBV5-7,TRBJ2-4,TGTGCCAGCAGCCTTCCTAGTAGGATCAACGCGGGAGGGCTTGGGGCCAAAAACATTCAGTACTTC,CASSLPSRINAGGLGAKNIQYF
-,-,TRBV5-1,TRBJ1-2,TGCGCCAGCAGCTTGGAGCGGAACAGGGATGGCGGCTACACCTTC,CASSLERNRDGGYTF
-,TRBD1,TRBV19,TRBJ1-2,TGTGCCAGTAGTGGCAGGGGGTCCTTCCGCTATGGCTACACCTTC,CASSGRGSFRYGYTF
many,TRBD2,TRBV29-1,TRBJ2-1,TGCAGCGTTGAACGCGGGAGCTCCTACAATGAGCAGTTCTTC,CSVERGSSYNEQFF
-,-,TRBV5-4,TRBJ1-3,TGTGCCAGCAGCTTCGGGGGAGTCTCTGGAAACACCATATATTTT,CASSFGGVSGNTIYF
-,-,TRBV3-1,TRBJ1-1,TGTGCCAGCAGCAATGGAGGGGATGCTTTCTTT,CASSNGGDAFF
many,TRBD1,TRBV6-5,TRBJ1-3,TGTGCCAGCAGCCCGGACAGGGCCACAGGAAACACCATATATTTT,CASSPDRATGNTIYF
medium-sized,-,TRBV20-1,TRBJ1-1,TGCAGTGCTAGTTTCAGGATCCGGAACACTGAAGCTTTCTTT,CSASFRIRNTEAFF
-,-,TRBV7-9,TRBJ1-1,TGTGCCAGCAGCTTAGGGGCCTTGAACACTGAAGCTTTCTTT,CASSLGALNTEAFF
-,-,TRBV29-1,TRBJ1-3,TGCAGCGTTGAAGATCAAGGAAACACCATATATTTT,CSVEDQGNTIYF
many,TRBD2,TRBV7-8,TRBJ2-1,TGTGCCAGCAGCCCTCGCGGGGGAGGCAGTTACAATGAGCAGTTCTTC,CASSPRGGGSYNEQFF
-,-,TRBV29-1,TRBJ1-4,TGCAGCGTTACGGACACTGCAACTAATGAAAAACTGTTTTTT,CSVTDTATNEKLFF
-,-,TRBV6-2/TRBV6-3,TRBJ2-1,TGTGCCAGCAGATCCGGGGGACCCTTATACAATGAGCAGTTCTTC,CASRSGGPLYNEQFF
few,-,TRBV12-3/TRBV12-4,TRBJ2-3,TGTGCCAGCAGTGTTAAATTCGGGACACAGCAATCCACAGATACGCAGTATTTT,CASSVKFGTQQSTDTQYF
few,-,TRBV9,TRBJ1-3,TGTGCCAGCAGCGTAAACACAGGGCTGTCTGGAAACACCATATATTTT,CASSVNTGLSGNTIYF
-,TRBD1,TRBV30,TRBJ1-2,TGTGCCTGGAGTTCAGACAGGGGGGAAAATTATGGCTACACCTTC,CAWSSDRGENYGYTF
-,TRBD1,TRBV6-5,TRBJ1-2,TGTGCCAGCAGTTACTCGAGTATTTCCCTAACAGGGGCATTTGCCTATGGCTACACCTTC,CASSYSSISLTGAFAYGYTF
many,-,TRBV6-1,TRBJ1-1,TGTGCCAGCAGTGGTTTTAATACTGAAGCTTTCTTT,CASSGFNTEAFF
many,-,TRBV5-1,TRBJ2-5,TGCGCCAGCAGCTTGGGTGCAGGGAATGTGCAAGAGACCCAGTACTTC,CASSLGAGNVQETQYF
many,TRBD1,TRBV6-5,TRBJ1-4,TGTGCCAGCAGGCCCAAACCAGGGGGCGGATATGAAAAACTGTTTTTT,CASRPKPGGGYEKLFF
-,-,TRBV30,TRBJ1-2,TGTGCCTGGAGTGTGGGCCAGGCTAACTATGGCTACACCTTC,CAWSVGQANYGYTF
-,-,TRBV5-1,TRBJ2-3,TGCGCCAGCAGCCTGACAGGCCCAACAGATACGCAGTATTTT,CASSLTGPTDTQYF
-,-,TRBV7-9,TRBJ2-3,TGTGCCAGCAGACGAGGGAGTCTTGAGGGAGGCTCAGATACGCAGTATTTT,CASRRGSLEGGSDTQYF
many,-,TRBV3-1,TRBJ1-2,TGTGCCAGCAGCCAAGACCGGTTGGGTGGCTACACCTTC,CASSQDRLGGYTF
many,TRBD1,TRBV20-1,TRBJ2-7,TGCAGTGCAACCCGGGACAGGGGCCACGAGCAGTACTTC,CSATRDRGHEQYF
-,TRBD1,TRBV30,TRBJ1-2,TGTGCCTGGGCCTACAGGGGTTATGGCTACACCTTC,CAWAYRGYGYTF
many,-,TRBV20-1,TRBJ1-3,TGCAGTGCTAGACTTACTTTGGGTCACTCTGGAAACACCATATATTTT,CSARLTLGHSGNTIYF
many,-,TRBV12-5,TRBJ2-1,TGTGCTAGTGCCCGGGACTTGTACAATGAGCAGTTCTTC,CASARDLYNEQFF
-,-,TRBV9,TRBJ1-1,TGTGCCAGCAGCGTAGGGGAGGAAGACACTGAAGCTTTCTTT,CASSVGEEDTEAFF
many,-,TRBV6-2/TRBV6-3,TRBJ1-1,TGTGCCAGCAGTTATAATGGGGGCACTGAAGCTTTCTTT,CASSYNGGTEAFF
many,-,TRBV5-6,TRBJ2-7,TGTGCCAGCAGCTTGGAAGCAGGGAACTACGAGCAGTACTTC,CASSLEAGNYEQYF
many,-,TRBV7-9,TRBJ2-3,TGTGCCAGCAGCTCCCCCACGGCAGATACGCAGTATTTT,CASSSPTADTQYF
many,-,TRBV11-2,TRBJ2-3,TGTGCCAGCAAGAAGGAGGCCTCCACAGATACGCAGTATTTT,CASKKEASTDTQYF
-,-,TRBV29-1,TRBJ2-7,TGCAGCGTGGCGGGACACTTAAATCCTGCCTACGAGCAGTACTTC,CSVAGHLNPAYEQYF